This T cell receptor beta chain was recorded in a study of long-term antiretroviral therapy in people with HIV. The germline V gene encodes CDR1 SNHLY and CDR2 FYNNEI. With 3 bases removed from V and 2 bases from J, the gap between germline ends came to 11 bases. There are 14 residues in the CDR3. The libraries were made with immunoSEQ v3.0 at survey level. Some clones are missing from TCRdb's copy, which holds only in-frame ones; the method was immunoSEQ multiplex PCR. The sample has over 25,000 clones, roughly 85% seen once; the top ten hold 9.5% to 12%. The clonotype originates from a man aged 18-30 years with HIV. The specimen comprised unsorted PBMCs, sampled 0.8 years before starting antiretroviral therapy. The chain carries TRBV2 and TRBJ2-7; possible D gene TRBD1, 5 bases. CDR3 bases: TGTGCCAGCAGTGACAGGGATGGAGCCTACGAGCAGTACTTC. As protein: CASSDRDGAYEQYF. Based on the CDR3 plus reference TRBV2 and TRBJ2-7, the full variable domain is EPEVTQTPSHQVTQMGQEVILRCVPISNHLYFYWYRQILGQKVEFLVSFYNNEISEKSEIFDDQFSVERPDGSNFTLKIRSTKLEDSAMYFCASSDRDGAYEQYFGPGTRLTVT.